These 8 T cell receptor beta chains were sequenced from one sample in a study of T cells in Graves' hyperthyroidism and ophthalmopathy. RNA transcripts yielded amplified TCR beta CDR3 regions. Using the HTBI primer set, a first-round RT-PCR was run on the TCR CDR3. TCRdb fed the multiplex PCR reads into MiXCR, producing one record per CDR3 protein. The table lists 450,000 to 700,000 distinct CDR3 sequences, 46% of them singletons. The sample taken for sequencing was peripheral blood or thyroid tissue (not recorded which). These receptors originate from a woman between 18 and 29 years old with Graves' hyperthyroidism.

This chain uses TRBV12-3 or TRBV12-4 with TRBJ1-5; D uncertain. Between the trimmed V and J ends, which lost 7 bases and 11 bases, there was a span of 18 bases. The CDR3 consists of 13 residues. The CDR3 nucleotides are TGTGCCAGCACCACGACTAGCGGGGAGACCCAGCATTTT. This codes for CASTTTSGETQHF.

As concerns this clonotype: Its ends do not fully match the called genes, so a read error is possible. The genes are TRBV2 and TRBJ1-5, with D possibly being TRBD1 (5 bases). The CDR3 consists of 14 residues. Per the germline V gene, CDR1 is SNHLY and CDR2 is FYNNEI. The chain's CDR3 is CASGRDGGNEPQHF. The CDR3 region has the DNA TGTGCCTCCGGGCGGGACGGAGGCAATGAGCCCCAGCATTTT.

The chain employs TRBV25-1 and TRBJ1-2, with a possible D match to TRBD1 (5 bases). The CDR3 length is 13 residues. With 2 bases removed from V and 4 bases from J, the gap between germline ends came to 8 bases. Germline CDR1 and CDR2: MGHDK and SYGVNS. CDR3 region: CASSEVGVYGYTF. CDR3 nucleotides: TGTGCCAGCAGTGAAGTGGGGGTCTATGGCTACACCTTC.

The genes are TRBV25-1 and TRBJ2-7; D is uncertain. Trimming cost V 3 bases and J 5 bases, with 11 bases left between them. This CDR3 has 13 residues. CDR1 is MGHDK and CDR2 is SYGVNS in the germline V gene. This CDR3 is CASSDPGVDEQYF. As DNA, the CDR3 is TGTGCCAGCAGTGATCCTGGGGTGGACGAGCAGTACTTC.

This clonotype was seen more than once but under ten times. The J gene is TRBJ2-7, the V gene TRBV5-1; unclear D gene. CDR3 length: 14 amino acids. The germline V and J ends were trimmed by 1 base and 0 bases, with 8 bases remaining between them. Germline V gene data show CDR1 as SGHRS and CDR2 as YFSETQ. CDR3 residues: CASSLQSSSYEQYF. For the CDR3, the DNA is TGCGCCAGCAGCTTGCAGTCGAGCTCCTACGAGCAGTACTTC.

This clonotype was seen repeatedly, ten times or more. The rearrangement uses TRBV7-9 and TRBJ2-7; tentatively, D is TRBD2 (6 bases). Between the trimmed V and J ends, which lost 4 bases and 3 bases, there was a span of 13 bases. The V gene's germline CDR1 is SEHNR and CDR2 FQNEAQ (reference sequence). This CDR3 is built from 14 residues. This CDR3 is CASSSSGGNYEQYF. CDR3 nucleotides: TGTGCCAGCAGCTCCAGCGGCGGGAACTACGAGCAGTACTTC.

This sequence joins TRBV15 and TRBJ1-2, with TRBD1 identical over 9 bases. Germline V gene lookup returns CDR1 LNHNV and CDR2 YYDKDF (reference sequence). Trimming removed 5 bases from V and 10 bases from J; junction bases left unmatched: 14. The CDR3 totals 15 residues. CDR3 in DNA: TGTGCCACCAGCGGTCGGACAGGGGCTGTCTCCTTCTACACCTTC. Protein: CATSGRTGAVSFYTF.

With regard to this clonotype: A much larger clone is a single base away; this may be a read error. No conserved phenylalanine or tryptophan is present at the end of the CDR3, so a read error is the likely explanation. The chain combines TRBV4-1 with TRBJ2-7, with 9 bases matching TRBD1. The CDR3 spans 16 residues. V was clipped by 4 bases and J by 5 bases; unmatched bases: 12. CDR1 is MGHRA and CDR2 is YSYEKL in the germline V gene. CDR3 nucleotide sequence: TGCGCCAGCAGCCCTTCGACCGGGACAGGGTTCCACGAGCAGTACCTC. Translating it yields CASSPSTGTGFHEQYL.